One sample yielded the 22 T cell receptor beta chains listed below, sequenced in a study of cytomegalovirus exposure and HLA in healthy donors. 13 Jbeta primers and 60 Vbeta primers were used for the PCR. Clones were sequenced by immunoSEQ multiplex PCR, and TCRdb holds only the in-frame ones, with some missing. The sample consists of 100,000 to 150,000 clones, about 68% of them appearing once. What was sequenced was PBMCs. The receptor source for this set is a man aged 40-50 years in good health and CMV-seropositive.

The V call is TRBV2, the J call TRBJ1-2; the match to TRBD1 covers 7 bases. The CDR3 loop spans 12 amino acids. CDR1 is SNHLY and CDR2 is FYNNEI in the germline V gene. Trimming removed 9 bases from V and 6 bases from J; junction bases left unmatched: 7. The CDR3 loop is CARPQGIDGYTF. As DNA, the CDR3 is TGTGCCAGACCACAGGGGATCGATGGCTACACCTTC.

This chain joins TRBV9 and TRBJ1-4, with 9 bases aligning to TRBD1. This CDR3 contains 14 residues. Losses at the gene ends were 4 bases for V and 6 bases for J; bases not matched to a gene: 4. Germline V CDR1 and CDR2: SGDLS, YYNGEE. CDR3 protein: CASSSRQGDEKLFF. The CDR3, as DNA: TGTGCCAGCAGCTCCCGACAGGGGGATGAAAAACTGTTTTTT.

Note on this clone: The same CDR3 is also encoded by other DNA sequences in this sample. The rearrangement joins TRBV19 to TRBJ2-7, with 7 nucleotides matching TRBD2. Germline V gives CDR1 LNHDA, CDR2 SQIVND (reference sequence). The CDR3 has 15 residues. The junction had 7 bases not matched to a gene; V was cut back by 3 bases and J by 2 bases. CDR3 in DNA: TGTGCCAGTAGTATTGGGTTAGCGGGTACCTACGAGCAGTACTTC. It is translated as CASSIGLAGTYEQYF.

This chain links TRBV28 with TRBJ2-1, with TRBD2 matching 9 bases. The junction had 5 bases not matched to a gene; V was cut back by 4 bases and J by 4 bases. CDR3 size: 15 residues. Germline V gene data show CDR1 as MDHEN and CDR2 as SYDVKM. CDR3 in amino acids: CASSSAGGPYNEQFF. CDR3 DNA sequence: TGTGCCAGCAGTTCCGCGGGAGGGCCTTACAATGAGCAGTTCTTC.

CDR3: CASSTGTSGAKTQYF. CDR3 DNA: TGCGCCAGCAGCACGGGGACTAGCGGGGCCAAGACCCAGTACTTC. This chain links TRBV5-1 with TRBJ2-5; 13 bases line up with TRBD2. CDR1 and CDR2 (germline): SGHRS, YFSETQ. The V gene end was trimmed by 4 bases and the J gene end by 6 bases; junction bases not matched to a gene: 6. CDR3 length: 15 amino acids.

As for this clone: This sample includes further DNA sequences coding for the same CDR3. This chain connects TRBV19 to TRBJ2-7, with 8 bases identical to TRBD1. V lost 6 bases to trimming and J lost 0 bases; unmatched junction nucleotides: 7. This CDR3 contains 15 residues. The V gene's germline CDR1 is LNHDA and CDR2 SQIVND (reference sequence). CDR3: CASSDRDRSSYEQYF. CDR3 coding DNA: TGTGCCAGTAGCGACCGGGACAGGAGCTCCTACGAGCAGTACTTC.

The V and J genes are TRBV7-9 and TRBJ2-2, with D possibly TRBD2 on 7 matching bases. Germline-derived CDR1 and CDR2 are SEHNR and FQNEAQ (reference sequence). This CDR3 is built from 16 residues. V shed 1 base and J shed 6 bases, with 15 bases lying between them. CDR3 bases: TGTGCCAGCAGCTTAGGAACAGGGAGGGGATCCGGGGAGCTGTTTTTT. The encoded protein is CASSLGTGRGSGELFF. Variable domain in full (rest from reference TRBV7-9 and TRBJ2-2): DTGVSQNPRHKITKRGQNVTFRCDPISEHNRLYWYRQTLGQGPEFLTYFQNEAQLEKSRLLSDRFSAERPKGSFSTLEIQRTEQGDSAMYLCASSLGTGRGSGELFFGEGSRLTVL.

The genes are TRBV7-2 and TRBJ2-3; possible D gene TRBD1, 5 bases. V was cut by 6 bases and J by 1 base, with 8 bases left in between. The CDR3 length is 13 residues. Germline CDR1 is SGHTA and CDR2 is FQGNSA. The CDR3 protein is CASRKGGTDTQYF. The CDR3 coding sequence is TGTGCCAGCAGAAAAGGGGGCACAGATACGCAGTATTTT.

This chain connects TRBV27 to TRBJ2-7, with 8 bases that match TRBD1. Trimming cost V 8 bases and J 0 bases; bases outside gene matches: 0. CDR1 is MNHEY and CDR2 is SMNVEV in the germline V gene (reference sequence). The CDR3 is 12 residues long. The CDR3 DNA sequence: TGTGCCAGCCAGGGGGCCTCCTACGAGCAGTACTTC. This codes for CASQGASYEQYF.

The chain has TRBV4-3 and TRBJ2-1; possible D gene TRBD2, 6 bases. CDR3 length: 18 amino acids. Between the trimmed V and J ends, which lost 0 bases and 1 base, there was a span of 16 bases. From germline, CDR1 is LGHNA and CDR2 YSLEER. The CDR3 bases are TGCGCCAGCAGCCAAGAATTTAGCGGAAGTAGGTCCTACAATGAGCAGTTCTTC. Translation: CASSQEFSGSRSYNEQFF.

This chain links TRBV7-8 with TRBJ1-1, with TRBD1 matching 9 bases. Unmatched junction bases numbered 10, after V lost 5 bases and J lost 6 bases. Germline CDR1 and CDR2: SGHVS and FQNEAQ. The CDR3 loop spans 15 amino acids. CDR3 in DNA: TGTGCCAGCAGCCGTTCCGGGACAGGGAGGGCTGAAGCTTTCTTT. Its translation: CASSRSGTGRAEAFF.

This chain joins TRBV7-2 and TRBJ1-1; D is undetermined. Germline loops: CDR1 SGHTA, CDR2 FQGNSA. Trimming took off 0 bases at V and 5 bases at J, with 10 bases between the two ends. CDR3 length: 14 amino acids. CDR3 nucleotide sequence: TGTGCCAGCAGCTTAGCCCCCAGCGGGACTGAAGCTTTCTTT. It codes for CASSLAPSGTEAFF.

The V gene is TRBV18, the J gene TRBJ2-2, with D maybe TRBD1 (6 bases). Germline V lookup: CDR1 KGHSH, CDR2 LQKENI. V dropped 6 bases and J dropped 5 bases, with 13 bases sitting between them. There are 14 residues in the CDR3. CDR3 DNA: TGTGCCAGCTCTTTGGACAGTCCGACCGGGGAGCTGTTTTTT. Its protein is CASSLDSPTGELFF.

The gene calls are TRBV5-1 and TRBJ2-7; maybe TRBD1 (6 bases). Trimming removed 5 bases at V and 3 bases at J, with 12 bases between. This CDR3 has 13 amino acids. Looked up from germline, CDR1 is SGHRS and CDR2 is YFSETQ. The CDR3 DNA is TGCGCCAGCAGGCATCGGGACAACTACGAGCAGTACTTC. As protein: CASRHRDNYEQYF. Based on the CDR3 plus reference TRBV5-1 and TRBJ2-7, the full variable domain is KAGVTQTPRYLIKTRGQQVTLSCSPISGHRSVSWYQQTPGQGLQFLFEYFSETQRNKGNFPGRFSGRQFSNSRSEMNVSTLELGDSALYLCASRHRDNYEQYFGPGTRLTVT.

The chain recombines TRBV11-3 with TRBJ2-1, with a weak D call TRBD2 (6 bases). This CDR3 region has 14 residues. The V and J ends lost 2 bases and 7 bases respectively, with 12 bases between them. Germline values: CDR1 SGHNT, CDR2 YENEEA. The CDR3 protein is CASSLSSGRNEQFF. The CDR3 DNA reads TGTGCCAGCAGCTTAAGTAGCGGCCGAAATGAGCAGTTCTTC. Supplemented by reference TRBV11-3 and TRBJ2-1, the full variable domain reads EAGVVQSPRYKIIEKKQPVAFWCNPISGHNTLYWYLQNLGQGPELLIRYENEEAVDDSQLPKDRFSAERLKGVDSTLKIQPAELGDSAVYLCASSLSSGRNEQFFGPGTRLTVL.

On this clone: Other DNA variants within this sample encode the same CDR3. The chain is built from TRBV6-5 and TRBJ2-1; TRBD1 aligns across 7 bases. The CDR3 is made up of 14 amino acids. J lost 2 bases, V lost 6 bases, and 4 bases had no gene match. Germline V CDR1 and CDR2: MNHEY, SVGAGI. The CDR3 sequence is CASRRQGAYNEQFF. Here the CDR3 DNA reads TGTGCCAGCAGGAGGCAGGGGGCCTACAATGAGCAGTTCTTC.

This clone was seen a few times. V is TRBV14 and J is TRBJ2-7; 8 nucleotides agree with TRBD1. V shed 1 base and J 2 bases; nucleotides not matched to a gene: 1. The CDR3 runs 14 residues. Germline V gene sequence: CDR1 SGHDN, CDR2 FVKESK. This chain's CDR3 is CASSQGTGPYEQYF. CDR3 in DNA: TGTGCCAGCAGCCAAGGGACAGGGCCCTACGAGCAGTACTTC.

This CDR3 reads CASSLRTSSRLNTDTQYF. The CDR3 DNA sequence: TGTGCCAGCAGCCTACGGACTAGTTCCCGTCTAAACACAGATACGCAGTATTTT. The genes are TRBV7-8 and TRBJ2-3, with 7 bases matching TRBD2. After removal of 5 bases from V and 2 bases from J, the junction contained 16 bases not matched to a gene. CDR1 SGHVS and CDR2 FQNEAQ come from the germline V gene. CDR3 length: 18 residues. Complete variable domain (other parts from reference TRBV7-8 and TRBJ2-3): GAGVSQSPRYKVAKRGQDVALRCDPISGHVSLFWYQQALGQGPEFLTYFQNEAQLDKSGLPSDRFFAERPEGSVSTLKIQRTQQEDSAVYLCASSLRTSSRLNTDTQYFGPGTRLTVL.

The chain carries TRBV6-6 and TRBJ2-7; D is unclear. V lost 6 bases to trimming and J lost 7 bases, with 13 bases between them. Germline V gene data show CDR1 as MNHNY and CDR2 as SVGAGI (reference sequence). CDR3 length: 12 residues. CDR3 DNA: TGTGCCAGCAGGTCAGCCTCCGGGGAGCAGTACTTC. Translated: CASRSASGEQYF.

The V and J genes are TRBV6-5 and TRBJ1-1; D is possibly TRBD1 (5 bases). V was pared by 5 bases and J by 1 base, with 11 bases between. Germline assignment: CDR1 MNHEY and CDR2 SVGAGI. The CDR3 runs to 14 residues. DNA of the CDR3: TGTGCCAGCAGTGAAGGGGCCTCGAACACTGAAGCTTTCTTT. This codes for CASSEGASNTEAFF.

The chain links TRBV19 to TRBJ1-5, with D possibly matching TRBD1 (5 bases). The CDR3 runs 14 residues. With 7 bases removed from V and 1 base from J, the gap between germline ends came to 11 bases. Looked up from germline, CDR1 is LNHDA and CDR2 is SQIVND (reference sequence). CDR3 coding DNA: TGTGCCAGTAACGGGGGTGTGAGCAATCAGCCCCAGCATTTT. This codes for CASNGGVSNQPQHF. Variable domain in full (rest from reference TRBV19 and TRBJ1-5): DGGITQSPKYLFRKEGQNVTLSCEQNLNHDAMYWYRQDPGQGLRLIYYSQIVNDFQKGDIAEGYSVSREKKESFPLTVTSAQKNPTAFYLCASNGGVSNQPQHFGDGTRLSIL.

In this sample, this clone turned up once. The CDR3 reads CASSEIDTQYF. The CDR3 coding sequence is TGTGCCAGCTCAGAAATAGATACGCAGTATTTT. V is TRBV28 and J is TRBJ2-3; D gene uncertain. There are 11 residues in the CDR3. The V end was cut by 8 bases, the J end by 5 bases, with 8 bases between. Germline V gives CDR1 MDHEN, CDR2 SYDVKM.